These 27 T cell receptor beta chains share one sample of origin, sequenced in a study of identical twins. TCRdb re-called the 5' RACE reads through MiXCR, storing one row per CDR3 protein. The sample includes about 340,000 distinct CDR3 sequences, roughly 9% of them seen just once. Material for sequencing was naive T cells sorted from blood. These receptors were collected from a woman between 50 and 59 years old in good health.

This clonotype was found a few times. The chain joins TRBV6-6 to TRBJ2-7, with 7 bases that match TRBD1. V lost 4 bases, J lost 4 bases, and 4 bases stayed unmatched. Germline loops: CDR1 MNHNY, CDR2 SVGAGI (reference sequence). The CDR3 runs to 13 residues. CDR3 DNA sequence: TGTGCCAGCAGTTGGGGACAGAATTACGAGCAGTACGTC. Protein product: CASSWGQNYEQYV.

CDR3 protein: CASSLSLILPGGPKANVLTF. CDR3 nucleotide sequence: TGTGCCAGCAGTTTATCGCTAATTTTACCGGGAGGGCCTAAGGCCAACGTCCTGACTTTC. J is TRBJ2-6 and V is TRBV27; 8 positions match TRBD2. Germline lookup yields CDR1 MNHEY and CDR2 SMNVEV (reference sequence). CDR3 length: 20 residues. V was pared by 0 bases and J by 6 bases, with 16 bases of the junction left unmatched.

This rearrangement joins TRBV7-9 to TRBJ2-5; D unclear. Trimming took off 4 bases at V and 2 bases at J, with 11 bases between the two ends. CDR3 length: 14 amino acids. In germline, CDR1 is SEHNR, CDR2 FQNEAQ (reference sequence). In DNA, the CDR3 is TGTGCCAGCAGCTCACCGAGGAATCAAGAGACCCAGTACTTC. Translated: CASSSPRNQETQYF. The whole variable domain, filled in from reference TRBV7-9 and TRBJ2-5, reads DTGVSQNPRHKITKRGQNVTFRCDPISEHNRLYWYRQTLGQGPEFLTYFQNEAQLEKSRLLSDRFSAERPKGSFSTLEIQRTEQGDSAMYLCASSSPRNQETQYFGPGTRLLVL.

This clonotype was counted at least ten times. This chain joins TRBV4-1 and TRBJ2-7, with 9 bases fitting TRBD1. The germline V gene has CDR1 MGHRA and CDR2 YSYEKL. The V segment lost 4 bases and the J segment 4 bases; nucleotides outside the gene matches: 5. CDR3 length equals 14 residues. The DNA for the CDR3 is TGCGCCAGCAGCCCGGGACAGGGAGGTTACGAGCAGTACTTC. Protein product: CASSPGQGGYEQYF.

This clonotype was detected a few times. The chain couples TRBV9 to TRBJ2-1; D perhaps matches TRBD2 (6 bases). V was cut by 0 bases and J by 2 bases, with 18 bases left in between. The germline CDR1 and CDR2 sequences are SGDLS and YYNGEE. This CDR3 has 18 amino acids. The CDR3 spells CASSVAPGTGNAYNEQFF. The DNA for the CDR3 is TGTGCCAGCAGCGTAGCCCCCGGGACTGGGAACGCCTACAATGAGCAGTTCTTC.

The rearrangement joins TRBV3-1 to TRBJ2-1; D remains unclear. Trimming took off 5 bases at V and 8 bases at J, with 13 bases between the two ends. In germline, CDR1 is LGHDT, CDR2 YNNKEL (reference sequence). The CDR3 loop spans 13 amino acids. CDR3 residues: CASSTSGADEQFF. The CDR3, as DNA: TGTGCCAGCAGCACTTCCGGCGCCGATGAGCAGTTCTTC.

The chain employs TRBV6-2 or TRBV6-3 and TRBJ2-7; the D gene is possibly TRBD2 (5 bases). The CDR3 is made up of 10 amino acids. Trimming left V 8 bases short and J 6 bases short, with 8 bases between. The germline CDR1 and CDR2 sequences are MNHEY and SVGEGT. The CDR3 is CASFGGEQYF. CDR3 bases: TGTGCCAGCTTTGGAGGCGAGCAGTACTTC.

With regard to this clonotype: At one end the junction does not follow the germline gene, possibly because of a read error. The chain carries TRBV7-7 and TRBJ2-1; 13 bases are shared with TRBD2. CDR3 length equals 14 residues. Germline assignment: CDR1 SSHAT and CDR2 FNYEAQ (reference sequence). CDR3 region: CASSLARTSGSKSF. In DNA form, the CDR3 reads TGTGCCAGCAGCTTAGCTAGGACTAGCGGGAGTAAATCCTTC. The full variable domain, its missing parts supplied by reference TRBV7-7 and TRBJ2-1, is GAGVSQSPRYKVTKRGQDVTLRCDPISSHATLYWYQQALGQGPEFLTYFNYEAQPDKSGLPSDRFSAERPEGSISTLTIQRTEQRDSAMYRCASSLARTSGSKSFGPGTRLTVL.

This clonotype was seen at least ten times. The gene calls are TRBV12-3 or TRBV12-4 and TRBJ1-5; no definite D call. Trimming shortened V by 6 bases and J by 2 bases, and 11 bases separated the two germline ends. CDR3 length equals 14 residues. In DNA, the CDR3 is TGTGCCAGCAGCCCCACAAACGGCAATCAGCCCCAGCATTTT. This translates into CASSPTNGNQPQHF.

This clonotype was seen ten or more times. The rearrangement links TRBV29-1 to TRBJ1-3, with D hard to call. The length of the CDR3 is 13 residues. The germline V gene encodes CDR1 SQVTM and CDR2 ANQGSEA. V lost 4 bases, J lost 3 bases, and 10 bases lay in between. DNA of the CDR3: TGCAGCGTTGGTAACATCTTTGGAAACACCATATATTTT. Its translation is CSVGNIFGNTIYF.

This clonotype was found many times. The rearrangement joins TRBV6-2 or TRBV6-3 to TRBJ2-2; TRBD2 matches at 9 bases. V trimming: 6 bases; J trimming: 5 bases; junction bases outside the gene matches: 4. The CDR3 is 14 amino acids. Per the germline V gene, CDR1 is MNHEY and CDR2 is SVGEGT. The CDR3: CASSSSGRTGELFF. The CDR3 DNA follows: TGTGCCAGCAGCAGTAGCGGGAGAACCGGGGAGCTGTTTTTT.

This chain joins TRBV11-2 and TRBJ1-1; no clear D. The length of the CDR3 is 13 residues. Trimming removed 5 bases at V and 2 bases at J, with 9 bases between. CDR1 is SGHAT and CDR2 is FQNNGV in the germline V gene. CDR3 protein: CASSRAPNTEAFF. The CDR3 coding sequence is TGTGCCAGCAGCCGGGCACCCAACACTGAAGCTTTCTTT. The full variable domain, in which reference TRBV11-2 and TRBJ1-1 provide the parts outside the CDR3, is EAGVAQSPRYKIIEKRQSVAFWCNPISGHATLYWYQQILGQGPKLLIQFQNNGVVDDSQLPKDRFSAERLKGVDSTLKIQPAKLEDSAVYLCASSRAPNTEAFFGQGTRLTVV.

This sequence joins TRBV7-8 and TRBJ2-1, with D perhaps TRBD2 (7 bases). CDR1 and CDR2 from the germline V gene are SGHVS and FQNEAQ. The CDR3 runs 17 residues. Trimming took off 5 bases at V and 3 bases at J, with 20 bases between the two ends. The CDR3 region is CASSPGGAGAVYNEQFF. CDR3 sequence (DNA): TGTGCCAGCAGCCCTGGGGGGGCGGGGGCGGTCTACAATGAGCAGTTCTTC.

V usage is TRBV20-1 and J usage is TRBJ2-1; D might be TRBD2 (6 bases). Deletions cut 6 bases from V and 0 bases from J, with 15 bases between. The germline CDR1 and CDR2 sequences are DFQATT and SNEGSKA (reference sequence). The CDR3 contains 15 residues. The CDR3 DNA reads TGCAGTGCCTCGGGGGTCCCGGTCTCCTACAATGAGCAGTTCTTC. As protein: CSASGVPVSYNEQFF.

Many counts were recorded for this clonotype. The V call is TRBV7-9, the J call TRBJ1-4; D possibly corresponds to TRBD1 (6 bases). The germline V gene encodes CDR1 SEHNR and CDR2 FQNEAQ (reference sequence). V was trimmed by 1 base and J by 5 bases, leaving 8 bases between them. CDR3 length: 14 amino acids. This CDR3 is CASSLVRGNEKLFF. In DNA, the CDR3 is TGTGCCAGCAGCTTAGTGAGGGGGAATGAAAAACTGTTTTTT.

This clonotype was recorded at least ten times. V usage is TRBV12-3 or TRBV12-4 and J usage is TRBJ2-3, with a possible D match to TRBD2 (6 bases). The CDR3 is 14 residues long. V lost 2 bases, J lost 4 bases, and 10 bases lay in between. CDR3 in amino acids: CASSLWRDPDTQYF. In nucleotides, the CDR3 is TGTGCCAGCAGTTTATGGCGGGACCCAGATACGCAGTATTTT.

The chain is built from TRBV20-1 and TRBJ2-5, with a weak D call TRBD2 (5 bases). Germline V gene sequence: CDR1 DFQATT, CDR2 SNEGSKA (reference sequence). This CDR3 spans 15 amino acids. V lost 0 bases and J lost 1, with 12 bases in between. CDR3 coding DNA: TGCAGTGCTAGAGATGGAGGTGATATCCAAGAGACCCAGTACTTC. Encoded protein: CSARDGGDIQETQYF.

This clonotype was seen repeatedly, ten times or more. This chain links TRBV13 with TRBJ2-3; D perhaps matches TRBD2 (5 bases). Germline V gene data show CDR1 as PRHDT and CDR2 as FYEKMQ (reference sequence). Trimming removed 2 bases from V and 1 base from J, with 7 bases in between. CDR3 length: 14 residues. This CDR3 reads CASSLTEGTDTQYF. CDR3 nucleotides: TGTGCCAGCAGCTTAACGGAGGGCACAGATACGCAGTATTTT.

This clonotype occurred many times. The chain is built from TRBV5-1 and TRBJ2-3, with TRBD2 as a possible D gene (6 bases). The germline CDR1 and CDR2 sequences are SGHRS and YFSETQ. Between the trimmed V and J ends, which lost 4 bases and 3 bases, there was a span of 9 bases. The CDR3 spans 13 residues. The CDR3 protein is CASSTGGTDTQYF. The CDR3 nucleotides read TGCGCCAGCAGCACCGGAGGGACAGATACGCAGTATTTT.

V gene TRBV29-1 combines with J gene TRBJ2-5, with a weak D call TRBD2 (5 bases). Between the trimmed V and J ends, which lost 7 bases and 3 bases, there was a span of 12 bases. The CDR3 covers 12 residues. The germline gives CDR1 SQVTM, CDR2 ANQGSEA. The DNA of the CDR3 is TGCAGCGCCGGTGGACTTAAAGAGACCCAGTACTTC. Residues: CSAGGLKETQYF. Together with reference TRBV29-1 and TRBJ2-5, the CDR3 gives the full variable domain: SAVISQKPSRDICQRGTSLTIQCQVDSQVTMMFWYRQQPGQSLTLIATANQGSEATYESGFVIDKFPISRPNLTFSTLTVSNMSPEDSSIYLCSAGGLKETQYFGPGTRLLVL.

The chain carries TRBV12-3 or TRBV12-4 and TRBJ1-1, with D unresolved. This CDR3 is 14 amino acids long. The ends were cut back, 3 bases at V and 0 bases at J, with 8 bases in the middle. CDR3 nucleotide sequence: TGTGCCAGCAGTTTCTCCGGGCTGAACACTGAAGCTTTCTTT. It yields the protein CASSFSGLNTEAFF.

This clonotype appeared many times. This chain uses TRBV7-2 with TRBJ1-1; no definite D call. With 1 base removed from V and 5 bases from J, the gap between germline ends came to 8 bases. The CDR3 contains 13 residues. In germline, CDR1 is SGHTA, CDR2 FQGNSA. This CDR3 reads CASSLGGVTEAFF. For the CDR3, the DNA is TGTGCCAGCAGCTTAGGTGGGGTAACTGAAGCTTTCTTT.

This clonotype was seen a few times. The V and J genes are TRBV2 and TRBJ2-5; TRBD2 matches at 13 bases. The CDR3 covers 16 residues. The ends lost 8 bases at V and 4 bases at J; junction bases unmatched: 10. The V gene's germline CDR1 is SNHLY and CDR2 FYNNEI. CDR3 protein: CASLRTSGSLRETQYF. Here the CDR3 DNA reads TGTGCCAGCTTGCGGACTAGCGGGAGTCTCCGAGAGACCCAGTACTTC.

The chain is built from TRBV12-3 or TRBV12-4 and TRBJ1-1, with a weak D call TRBD1 (6 bases). CDR3 length: 15 amino acids. Trimming took off 5 bases at V and 0 bases at J, with 13 bases between the two ends. The CDR3, as DNA: TGTGCCAGCAGTCCTATCACAGGGATGAACACTGAAGCTTTCTTT. It specifies CASSPITGMNTEAFF.

Concerning this clonotype: Given a much more abundant clone one base away, this may be a read error. This chain connects TRBV5-1 to TRBJ2-7, with D unclear. The CDR3 runs 14 residues. Germline-derived CDR1 and CDR2 are SGHRS and YFSETQ. CDR3 DNA sequence: TGCCCCAGCAGTCTTGATCCGGACCTCTACGAGCAGTACTTC. Translation gives CPSSLDPDLYEQYF.

Only a few counts were recorded for this clonotype. This CDR3 reads CASSLTDKSYEQYF. Here the CDR3 DNA reads TGTGCCAGCAGCTTAACGGACAAATCCTACGAGCAGTACTTC. V usage is TRBV11-2 and J usage is TRBJ2-7; possibly TRBD1 for D (5 bases). V shed 2 bases and J shed 1 base, with 9 bases lying between them. Germline values: CDR1 SGHAT, CDR2 FQNNGV. This CDR3 has 14 amino acids.

The V and J genes are TRBV5-4 and TRBJ2-6; unclear D gene. The germline V gene encodes CDR1 SGHNT and CDR2 YYREEE (reference sequence). V was cut by 3 bases and J by 0 bases, with 7 bases left in between. The length of the CDR3 is 15 residues. CDR3 nucleotides: TGTGCCAGCAGCTCCGCCCCCTCTGGGGCCAACGTCCTGACTTTC. Its translation: CASSSAPSGANVLTF.